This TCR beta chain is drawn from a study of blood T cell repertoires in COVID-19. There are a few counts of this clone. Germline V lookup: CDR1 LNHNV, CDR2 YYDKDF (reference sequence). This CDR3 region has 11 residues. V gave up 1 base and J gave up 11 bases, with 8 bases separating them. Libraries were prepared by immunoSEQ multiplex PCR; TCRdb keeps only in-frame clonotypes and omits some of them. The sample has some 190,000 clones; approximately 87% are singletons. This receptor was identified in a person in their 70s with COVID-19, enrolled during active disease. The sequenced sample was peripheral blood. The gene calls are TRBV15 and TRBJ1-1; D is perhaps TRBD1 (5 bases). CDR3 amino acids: CATSRGGWAFF. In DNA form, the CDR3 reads TGTGCCACCAGCAGAGGGGGCTGGGCTTTCTTT.